This T cell receptor beta chain was retrieved from a study of early T cells in non-severe SARS-CoV-2 infection. Study at large: Bulk RNA from unsorted whole blood was sequenced; chains were unpaired.

The CDR3 contains 16 residues. With 0 bases removed from V and 6 bases from J, the gap between germline ends came to 13 bases. The study's findings and limits: A preference for anti-spike CD8 responses marked VDJdb matching, which missed private and CD4 specificities.

This clonotype was seen more than once but under ten times. Its specificity is not known. Unique molecular identifiers were attached to individual cDNA molecules. A single record per CDR3 protein comes from TCRdb applying MiXCR to the 5' RACE reads. The data contain about 100,000 distinct CDR3 sequences, over 10% of them singletons. The chain employs TRBV5-3 and TRBJ1-6; D uncertain. Being an ORF, TRBV5-3 has a function that is uncertain. The TCR sequence derives from an adult who was a healthcare worker with PCR-confirmed SARS-CoV-2 infection or an uninfected control (not recorded which). What was sequenced was whole blood. The CDR3 protein is CARSLEGAGLNSPLHF. CDR3 DNA: TGTGCCAGAAGCTTGGAGGGCGCGGGCCTTAATTCACCCCTCCACTTT.